A selection of T cell receptor beta chains follows, all from one sample in a study of T cells in narcolepsy. Here immunoSEQ multiplex PCR was the method, and the copy in TCRdb shows in-frame clones only, minus some. The table includes tens of thousands of clones, roughly 82% detected once. The sequencing sample was made of CD45RA- memory CD4+ T cells from PBMCs. The receptors shown here come from a human donor with narcolepsy. The CDR3 runs from the conserved cysteine through the conserved F or W. The D gene is left open where the match is weak. The size entry is marked missing in some rows and otherwise reads once, few, many or a size class.

j_call v_call cdr3_length clone_size d_call cdr3_nt cdr3_aa
TRBJ2-5 TRBV9 12 - - TGTGCCAGCAGCCCACATGAGGAGACCCAGTACTTC CASSPHEETQYF
TRBJ1-6 TRBV5-1 14 once - TGCGCCAGCAGCTTGGACCCGGGAAATTCACCCCTCCACTTT CASSLDPGNSPLHF
TRBJ2-3 TRBV9 14 - - TGTGCCAGCAGCGTAGGCAGTCAGTCCGATACGCAGTATTTT CASSVGSQSDTQYF
TRBJ1-2 TRBV27 15 - TRBD1 TGTGCCAGCAGTTTTGGACAGGGGAAGGGGTATGGCTACACCTTC CASSFGQGKGYGYTF
TRBJ2-3 TRBV5-1 16 - TRBD2 TGCGCCAGCAGGCTCGACTCCCGGGAGGGGGCAGATACGCAGTATTTT CASRLDSREGADTQYF
TRBJ1-1 TRBV2 15 - - TGTGCCAGCAGTTTCGTTCTATCGAGGGACACTGAAGCTTTCTTT CASSFVLSRDTEAFF
TRBJ2-7 TRBV30 14 - TRBD2 TGTGCCTGGAGGCTAGCGGGAGGGCCGGGCGAGCAGTACTTC CAWRLAGGPGEQYF
TRBJ2-7 TRBV6-1 15 few TRBD2 TGTGCCAGCAGTGAAATCGGTAGCGGGAGGTCCGAGCAGTACTTC CASSEIGSGRSEQYF
TRBJ1-5 TRBV6-1 15 - TRBD1 TGTGCCAGCGGAGTGGGACAGCGCTTCAATCAGCCCCAGCATTTT CASGVGQRFNQPQHF
TRBJ2-2 TRBV6-6 16 few TRBD1 TGTGCCAGCAGTTACGCACAGGGGGTCGGCACCGGGGAGCTGTTTTTT CASSYAQGVGTGELFF
TRBJ1-2 TRBV18 13 few TRBD1 TGTGCCAGCTCACCCGGGACAGCGTATGGCTACACCTTC CASSPGTAYGYTF
TRBJ1-2 TRBV19 15 - - TGTGCCAGTAGTATAGACCGATCCGGGACATCTGGCTACACCTTC CASSIDRSGTSGYTF
TRBJ1-6 TRBV4-2 15 - - TGTGCCAGCAGCCTCCGGGCCCAGGGTAATTCACCCCTCCACTTT CASSLRAQGNSPLHF
TRBJ1-3 TRBV19 14 - - TGTGCCAGTAGGGGACCGATCTCTGGAAACACCATATATTTT CASRGPISGNTIYF
TRBJ1-2 TRBV6-6 13 - TRBD1 TGTGCCAGCAATTCGGACAGGAGGTATGGCTACACCTTC CASNSDRRYGYTF
TRBJ2-2 TRBV2 13 - - TGTGCCAGCAGTGGGATAAACACCGGGGAGCTGTTTTTT CASSGINTGELFF
TRBJ2-7 TRBV7-6 18 - TRBD2 TGTGCCAGCAGCTTGGGACTAGCGGGAGGGAGTAGCTCCTACGAGCAGTACTTC CASSLGLAGGSSSYEQYF
TRBJ1-1 TRBV19 13 - - TGTGCCAGTAGTATCCCCGTGAGCAGGGTAGCTTTCTTT CASSIPVSRVAFF
TRBJ2-3 TRBV5-4 15 - TRBD2 TGTGCCAGCAGCTTAACTAGCGGGGGGGCGGATACGCAGTATTTT CASSLTSGGADTQYF
TRBJ2-1 TRBV28 15 - TRBD1 TGTGCCAGCAGTGCGACGGGACAGGGACACAATGAGCAGTTCTTC CASSATGQGHNEQFF
TRBJ2-2 TRBV29-1 15 - - TGCAGCGTCTCCGGGGGCGGGAGTATGGCCGGGGAGCTGTTTTTT CSVSGGGSMAGELFF
TRBJ1-2 TRBV18 13 few - TGTGCCAGCTCTCAACAGGATAACTATGGCTACACCTTC CASSQQDNYGYTF
TRBJ2-5 TRBV11-2 15 - TRBD1 TGTGCCAGTCGGGAGGGGACAGGGGCACAAGAGACCCAGTACTTC CASREGTGAQETQYF
TRBJ2-2 TRBV6-1 16 - TRBD2 TGTGCCAGCAGTGAGCGGACTAGCGGGAACACCGGGGAGCTGTTTTTT CASSERTSGNTGELFF
TRBJ2-7 TRBV28 17 - - TGTGCCAGCAGTCCTTCCCCTTACAGGGCGGGAAACTACGAGCAGTACTTC CASSPSPYRAGNYEQYF
TRBJ1-5 TRBV19 14 - - TGTGCCAGTAGTATTTTAGGGGGCAATCAGCCCCAGCATTTT CASSILGGNQPQHF
TRBJ2-1 TRBV14 15 - - TGTGCCAGCAGCCACAGGGGAATTTGGGACAATGAGCAGTTCTTC CASSHRGIWDNEQFF
TRBJ1-5 TRBV28 17 few - TGTGCCAGCAGTTTGCCTCTATTGGGAAGTAGCAATCAGCCCCAGCATTTT CASSLPLLGSSNQPQHF
TRBJ1-3 TRBV30 16 few - TGTGCCTGGAGTCCCGGGCCGAGCCACTCTGGAAACACCATATATTTT CAWSPGPSHSGNTIYF
TRBJ2-2 TRBV27 16 - - TGTGCCAGCAGTTTACGGGTTCTTACGAACACCGGGGAGCTGTTTTTT CASSLRVLTNTGELFF
TRBJ1-1 TRBV5-1 12 - - TGCGCCAGCAGCTTACGAGACAGCGAAGCTTTCTTT CASSLRDSEAFF
TRBJ1-1 TRBV4-1 18 once - TGCGCCAGCAGCCAAGGAGGGCGGAACTCATACCGGAACACTGAAGCTTTCTTT CASSQGGRNSYRNTEAFF
TRBJ1-6 TRBV4-2 15 - - TGTGCCAGCAGCCAACGTACCCAAAGGAATTCACCCCTCCACTTT CASSQRTQRNSPLHF
TRBJ2-7 TRBV5-6 13 few - TGTGCCAGCAGCTTTAGTAGGTCCTACGAGCAGTACTTC CASSFSRSYEQYF
TRBJ1-2 TRBV6-4 12 - - TGTGCCAGCAGTGAACAGGGCTATGGCTACACCTTC CASSEQGYGYTF
TRBJ2-2 TRBV28 14 - - TGTGCCAGCACCCGAGGAGGTAACACCGGGGAGCTGTTTTTT CASTRGGNTGELFF
TRBJ2-1 TRBV5-1 16 few - TGCGCCAGCAGCTTGGTTGGTGGGAGTCGGTACAATGAGCAGTTCTTC CASSLVGGSRYNEQFF
TRBJ1-4 TRBV5-4 14 - - TGTGCCAGCAGCTTGGAAAGGGTCTGTGAAAAACTGTTTTTT CASSLERVCEKLFF
TRBJ1-5 TRBV18 15 few TRBD1 TGTGCCAGCTCACCGGGGACAGGTCAGAATCAGCCCCAGCATTTT CASSPGTGQNQPQHF
TRBJ1-5 TRBV30 16 - TRBD1 TGTGCCTGGAGTGCCCCCCCTGGGACAGGGCGTCAGCCCCAGCATTTT CAWSAPPGTGRQPQHF
TRBJ2-1 TRBV7-3 15 - - TGTGCCAGCAGCCGGACCGGGACACAGCACAATGAGCAGTTCTTC CASSRTGTQHNEQFF
TRBJ1-1 TRBV30 16 - - TGTGCCTGGAGTGTACGGGGGGTGAGGGTGAACACTGAAGCTTTCTTT CAWSVRGVRVNTEAFF
TRBJ2-5 TRBV5-4 14 few - TGTGCCAGCAGCTTAGTCGGGAAGAAAGAGACCCAGTACTTC CASSLVGKKETQYF
TRBJ1-6 TRBV30 13 - - TGTGCCTGGAGTGCGTCAGGGCAATCACCCCTCCACTTT CAWSASGQSPLHF
TRBJ1-4 TRBV30 15 - - TGTGCCTGGAGTAAGGAGGGCCGGGGTAATGAAAAACTGTTTTTT CAWSKEGRGNEKLFF
TRBJ1-6 TRBV4-1 16 - - TGCGCCAGCAGCCCTCCGACCCAGGTGGAGAATTCACCCCTCCACTTT CASSPPTQVENSPLHF
TRBJ2-6 TRBV7-9 15 - - TGTGCCAGCAGCTTACGGATGTCTGGGGCCAACGTCCTGACTTTC CASSLRMSGANVLTF